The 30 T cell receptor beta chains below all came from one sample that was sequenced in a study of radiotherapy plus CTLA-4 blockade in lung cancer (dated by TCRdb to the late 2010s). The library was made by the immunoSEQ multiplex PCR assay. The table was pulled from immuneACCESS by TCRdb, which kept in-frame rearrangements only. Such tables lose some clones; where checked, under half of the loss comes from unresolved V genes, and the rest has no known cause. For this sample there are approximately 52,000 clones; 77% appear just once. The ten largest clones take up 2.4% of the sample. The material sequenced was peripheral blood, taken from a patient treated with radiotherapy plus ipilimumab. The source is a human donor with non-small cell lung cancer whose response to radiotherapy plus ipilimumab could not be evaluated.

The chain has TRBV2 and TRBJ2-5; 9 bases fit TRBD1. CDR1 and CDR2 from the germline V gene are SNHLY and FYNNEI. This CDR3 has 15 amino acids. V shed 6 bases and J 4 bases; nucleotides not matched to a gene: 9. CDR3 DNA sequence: TGTGCCAGCAGAACGACAGGGGGTAAAGGAGAGACCCAGTACTTC. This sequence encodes CASRTTGGKGETQYF.

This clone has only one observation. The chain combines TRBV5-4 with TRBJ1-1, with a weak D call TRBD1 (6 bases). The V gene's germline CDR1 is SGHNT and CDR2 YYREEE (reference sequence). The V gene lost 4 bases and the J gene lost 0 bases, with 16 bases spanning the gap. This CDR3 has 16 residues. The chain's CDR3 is CASSQGIMGMNTEAFF. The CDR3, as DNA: TGTGCCAGCAGCCAGGGGATAATGGGCATGAACACTGAAGCTTTCTTT.

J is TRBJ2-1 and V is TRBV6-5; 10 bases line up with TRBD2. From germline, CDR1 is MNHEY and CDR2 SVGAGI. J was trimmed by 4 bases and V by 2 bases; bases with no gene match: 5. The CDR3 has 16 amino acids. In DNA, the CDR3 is TGTGCCAGCAGTTACCAACTAGCGGGGCCTTACAATGAGCAGTTCTTC. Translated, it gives CASSYQLAGPYNEQFF.

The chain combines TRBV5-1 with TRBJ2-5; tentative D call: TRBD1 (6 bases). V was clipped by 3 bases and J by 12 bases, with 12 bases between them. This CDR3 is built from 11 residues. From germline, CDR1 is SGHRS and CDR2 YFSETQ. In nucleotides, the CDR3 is TGCGCCAGCAGCTCGGGACAACGAGAGTACTTC. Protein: CASSSGQREYF.

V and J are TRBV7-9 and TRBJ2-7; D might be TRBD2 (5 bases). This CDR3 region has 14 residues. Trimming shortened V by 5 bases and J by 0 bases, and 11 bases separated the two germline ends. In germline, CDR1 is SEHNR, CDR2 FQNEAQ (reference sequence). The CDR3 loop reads CASSHDYSSYEQYF. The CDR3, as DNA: TGTGCCAGCAGCCATGACTATAGCTCCTACGAGCAGTACTTC.

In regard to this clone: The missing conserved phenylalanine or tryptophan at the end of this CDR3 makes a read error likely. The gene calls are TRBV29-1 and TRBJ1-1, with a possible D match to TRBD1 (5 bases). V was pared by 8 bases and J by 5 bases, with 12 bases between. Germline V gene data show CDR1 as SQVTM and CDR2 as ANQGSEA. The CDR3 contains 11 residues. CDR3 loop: CSLGRGTEAFL. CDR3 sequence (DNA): TGCAGCCTTGGGAGGGGTACTGAAGCTTTCCTT.

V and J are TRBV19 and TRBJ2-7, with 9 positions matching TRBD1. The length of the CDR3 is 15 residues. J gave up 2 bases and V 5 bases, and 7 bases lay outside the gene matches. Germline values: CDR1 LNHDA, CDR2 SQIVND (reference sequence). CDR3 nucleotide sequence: TGTGCCAGTAGTTCCGGGACAGGGTATACCTACGAGCAGTACTTC. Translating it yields CASSSGTGYTYEQYF.

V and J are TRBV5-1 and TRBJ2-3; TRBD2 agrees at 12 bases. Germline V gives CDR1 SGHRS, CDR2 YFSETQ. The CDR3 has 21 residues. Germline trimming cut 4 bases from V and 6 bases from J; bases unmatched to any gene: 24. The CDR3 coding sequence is TGCGCCAGCAGCGTGACCGGCGGACTAGCGGGACTCGGTCAAGGGGTGGATACGCAGTATTTT. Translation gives CASSVTGGLAGLGQGVDTQYF.

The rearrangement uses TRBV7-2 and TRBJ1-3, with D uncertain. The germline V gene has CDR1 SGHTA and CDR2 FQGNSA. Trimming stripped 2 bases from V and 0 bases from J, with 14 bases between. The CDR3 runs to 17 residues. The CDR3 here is CASSLRARRISGNTIYF. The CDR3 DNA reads TGTGCCAGCAGCTTAAGAGCCAGGCGAATCTCTGGAAACACCATATATTTT.

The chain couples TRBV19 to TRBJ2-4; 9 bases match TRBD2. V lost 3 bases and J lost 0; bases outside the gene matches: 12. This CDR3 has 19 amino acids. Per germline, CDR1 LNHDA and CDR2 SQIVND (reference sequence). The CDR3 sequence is CASSMEERGAFLAKNIQYF. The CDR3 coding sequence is TGTGCCAGTAGTATGGAGGAGCGGGGGGCCTTTTTAGCCAAAAACATTCAGTACTTC.

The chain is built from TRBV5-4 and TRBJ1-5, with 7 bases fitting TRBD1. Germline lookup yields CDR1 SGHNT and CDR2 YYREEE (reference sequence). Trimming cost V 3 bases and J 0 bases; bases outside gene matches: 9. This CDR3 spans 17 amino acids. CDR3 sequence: CASSSRQGEDSNQPQHF. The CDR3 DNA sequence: TGTGCCAGCAGCTCCCGACAGGGAGAAGATAGCAATCAGCCCCAGCATTTT.

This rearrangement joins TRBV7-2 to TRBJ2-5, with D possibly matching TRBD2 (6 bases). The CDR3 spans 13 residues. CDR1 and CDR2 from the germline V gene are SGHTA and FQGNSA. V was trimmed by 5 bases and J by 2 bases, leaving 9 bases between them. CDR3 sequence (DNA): TGTGCCAGCAGCCGAAGCGGGCAAGAGACCCAGTACTTC. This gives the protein CASSRSGQETQYF.

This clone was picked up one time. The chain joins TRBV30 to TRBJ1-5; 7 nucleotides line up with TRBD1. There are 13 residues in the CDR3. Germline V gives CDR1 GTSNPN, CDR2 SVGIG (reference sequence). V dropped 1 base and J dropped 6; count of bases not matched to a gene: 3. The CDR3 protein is CAWSGQGGQPQHF. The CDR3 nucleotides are TGTGCCTGGAGTGGACAGGGTGGTCAGCCCCAGCATTTT.

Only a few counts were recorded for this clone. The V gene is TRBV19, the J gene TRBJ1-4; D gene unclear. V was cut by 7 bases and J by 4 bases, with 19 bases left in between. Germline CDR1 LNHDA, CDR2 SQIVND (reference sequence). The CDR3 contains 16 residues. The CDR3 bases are TGTGCCAGTACCTCTGCCCTACAGAAGAATAATGAAAAACTGTTTTTT. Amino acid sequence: CASTSALQKNNEKLFF.

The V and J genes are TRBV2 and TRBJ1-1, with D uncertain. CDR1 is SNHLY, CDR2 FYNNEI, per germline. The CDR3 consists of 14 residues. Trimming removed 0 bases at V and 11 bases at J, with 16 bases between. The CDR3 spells CASSEAGSSVVAFF. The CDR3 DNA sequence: TGTGCCAGCAGTGAAGCGGGCAGCTCAGTAGTCGCTTTCTTT.

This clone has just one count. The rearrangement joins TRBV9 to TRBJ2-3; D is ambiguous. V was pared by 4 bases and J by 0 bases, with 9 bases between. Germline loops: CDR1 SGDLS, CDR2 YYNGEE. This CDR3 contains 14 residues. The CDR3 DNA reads TGTGCCAGCAGCCTTACTGTTAGCACAGATACGCAGTATTTT. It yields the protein CASSLTVSTDTQYF.

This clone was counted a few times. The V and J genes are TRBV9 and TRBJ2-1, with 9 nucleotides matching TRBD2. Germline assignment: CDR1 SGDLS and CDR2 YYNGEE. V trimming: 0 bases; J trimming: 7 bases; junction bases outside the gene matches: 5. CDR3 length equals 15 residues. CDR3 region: CASSVGGRAINEQFF. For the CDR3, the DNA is TGTGCCAGCAGCGTAGGCGGGAGGGCCATTAATGAGCAGTTCTTC. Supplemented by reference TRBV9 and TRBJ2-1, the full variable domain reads DSGVTQTPKHLITATGQRVTLRCSPRSGDLSVYWYQQSLDQGLQFLIQYYNGEERAKGNILERFSAQQFPDLHSELNLSSLELGDSALYFCASSVGGRAINEQFFGPGTRLTVL.

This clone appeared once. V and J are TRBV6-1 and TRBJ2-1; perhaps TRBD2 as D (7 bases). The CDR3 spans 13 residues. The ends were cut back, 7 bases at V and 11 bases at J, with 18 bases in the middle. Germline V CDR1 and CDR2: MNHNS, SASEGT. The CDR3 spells CASTTRAGAKQFF. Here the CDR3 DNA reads TGTGCCAGCACTACGCGGGCGGGGGCGAAGCAGTTCTTC.

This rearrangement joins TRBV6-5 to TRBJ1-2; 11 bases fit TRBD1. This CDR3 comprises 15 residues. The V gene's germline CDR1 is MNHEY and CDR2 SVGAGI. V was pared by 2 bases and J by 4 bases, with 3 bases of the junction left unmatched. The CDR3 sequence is CASSYKGTGGYGYTF. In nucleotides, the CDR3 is TGTGCCAGCAGTTACAAAGGGACAGGGGGCTATGGCTACACCTTC.

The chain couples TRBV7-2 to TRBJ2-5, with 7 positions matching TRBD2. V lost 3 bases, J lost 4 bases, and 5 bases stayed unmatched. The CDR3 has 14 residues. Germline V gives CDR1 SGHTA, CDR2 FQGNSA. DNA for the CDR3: TGTGCCAGCAGCTTTTCTAGCGGCGGAGAGACCCAGTACTTC. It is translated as CASSFSSGGETQYF.

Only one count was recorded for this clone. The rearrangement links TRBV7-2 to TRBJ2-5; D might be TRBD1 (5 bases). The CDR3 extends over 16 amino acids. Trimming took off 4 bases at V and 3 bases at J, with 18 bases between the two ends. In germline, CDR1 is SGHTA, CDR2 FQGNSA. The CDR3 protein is CASSYSVGATKETQYF. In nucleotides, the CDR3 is TGTGCCAGCAGCTACTCGGTAGGGGCGACGAAAGAGACCCAGTACTTC. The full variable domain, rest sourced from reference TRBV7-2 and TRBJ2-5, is GAGVSQSPSNKVTEKGKDVELRCDPISGHTALYWYRQSLGQGLEFLIYFQGNSAPDKSGLPSDRFSAERTGGSVSTLTIQRTQQEDSAVYLCASSYSVGATKETQYFGPGTRLLVL.

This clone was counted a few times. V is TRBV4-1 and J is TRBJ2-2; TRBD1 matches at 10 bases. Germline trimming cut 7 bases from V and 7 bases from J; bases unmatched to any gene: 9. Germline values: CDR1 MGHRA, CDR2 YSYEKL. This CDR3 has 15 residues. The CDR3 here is CASMGGQGVNGELFF. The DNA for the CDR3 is TGCGCCAGCATGGGTGGACAGGGGGTTAACGGGGAGCTGTTTTTT.

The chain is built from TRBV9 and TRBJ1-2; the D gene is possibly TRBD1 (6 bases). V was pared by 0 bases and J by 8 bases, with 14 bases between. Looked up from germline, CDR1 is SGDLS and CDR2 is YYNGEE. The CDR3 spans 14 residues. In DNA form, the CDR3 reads TGTGCCAGCAGCGTAGCGGCAGGGGAGTACGGCTACACCTTC. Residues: CASSVAAGEYGYTF.

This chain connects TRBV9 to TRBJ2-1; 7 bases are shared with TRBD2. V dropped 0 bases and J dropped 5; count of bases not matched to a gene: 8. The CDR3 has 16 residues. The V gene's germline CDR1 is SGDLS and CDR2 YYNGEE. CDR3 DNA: TGTGCCAGCAGCGTAGATGGGTGGGAGGGAGACAATGAGCAGTTCTTC. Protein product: CASSVDGWEGDNEQFF.

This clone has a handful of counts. The CDR3 reads CASSFSENTEAFF. CDR3 DNA: TGTGCCAGCAGCTTTTCAGAGAACACTGAAGCTTTCTTT. This sequence joins TRBV7-9 and TRBJ1-1, with D uncertain. The CDR3 covers 13 residues. The germline V gene has CDR1 SEHNR and CDR2 FQNEAQ (reference sequence). The V end lost 3 bases, the J end lost 1 base, and 6 bases lay between the germline ends.

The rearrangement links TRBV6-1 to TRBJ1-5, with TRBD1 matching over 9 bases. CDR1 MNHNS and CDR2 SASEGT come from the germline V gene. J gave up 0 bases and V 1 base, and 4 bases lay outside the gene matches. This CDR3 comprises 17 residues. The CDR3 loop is CASSEVSGQGSNQPQHF. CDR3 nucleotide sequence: TGTGCCAGCAGTGAAGTATCGGGACAGGGTAGCAATCAGCCCCAGCATTTT.

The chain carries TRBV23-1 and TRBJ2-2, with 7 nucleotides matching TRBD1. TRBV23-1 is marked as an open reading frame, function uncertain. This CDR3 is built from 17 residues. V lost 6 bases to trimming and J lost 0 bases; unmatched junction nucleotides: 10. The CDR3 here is CASSHRSGTANTGELFF. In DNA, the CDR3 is TGCGCCAGCAGCCATCGATCCGGGACAGCGAACACCGGGGAGCTGTTTTTT.

The CDR3 DNA reads TGTGCCAGCAGTTACAGCGGGATAAGCACAGATACGCAGTATTTT. This codes for CASSYSGISTDTQYF. The chain recombines TRBV6-6 with TRBJ2-3, with 7 bases that match TRBD2. CDR1 MNHNY and CDR2 SVGAGI come from the germline V gene (reference sequence). The length of the CDR3 is 15 residues. V gave up 2 bases and J gave up 0 bases; unmatched junction bases: 2.

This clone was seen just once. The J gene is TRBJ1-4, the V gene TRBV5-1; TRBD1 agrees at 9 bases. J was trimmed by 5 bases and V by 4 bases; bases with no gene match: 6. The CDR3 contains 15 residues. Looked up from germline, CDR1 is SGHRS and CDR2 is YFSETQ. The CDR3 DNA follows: TGCGCCAGCAGCACTACCGGGACAGGGAATGAAAAACTGTTTTTT. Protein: CASSTTGTGNEKLFF.

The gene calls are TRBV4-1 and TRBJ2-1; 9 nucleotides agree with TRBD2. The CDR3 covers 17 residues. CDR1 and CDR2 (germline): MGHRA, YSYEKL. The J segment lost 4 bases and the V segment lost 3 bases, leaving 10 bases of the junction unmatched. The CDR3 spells CASSHGRLSGGYNEQFF. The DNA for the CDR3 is TGCGCCAGCAGCCATGGGAGACTAAGCGGGGGGTACAATGAGCAGTTCTTC.